Presented here are 31 T cell receptor beta chains from one specimen sequenced in a study of cytomegalovirus exposure and HLA in healthy donors (dated by TCRdb to about 2017). The method behind the library was the immunoSEQ multiplex PCR assay. For the multiplex PCR, a mixture combining 60 forward primers for TCR Vbeta segments and 13 reverse primers for TCR Jbeta segments was used. TCRdb's version of the immuneACCESS table is confined to in-frame rearrangements and falls short of the full clone set. An unresolved V gene accounts for under half of the shortfall where checked; the remainder is of unknown origin. In this sample the table shows approximately 150,000 clones, 65% to 85% of which occur a single time. The ten most abundant clones make up more than 4% of the sample. Sequencing used PBMCs. The receptors were sampled from a middle-aged woman in good health and CMV-seropositive.

J is TRBJ2-5 and V is TRBV27; TRBD1 is a possible D gene (5 bases). TRBJ2-7 explains the end of the DNA better; the J call may be wrong. This CDR3 is built from 13 residues. Germline CDR1 is MNHEY and CDR2 is SMNVEV (reference sequence). The chain's CDR3 is CASSLTASYEQYF. The CDR3 coding sequence is TGTGCCAGCAGTTTGACAGCCTCCTACGAGCAGTACTTC.

The chain carries TRBV18 and TRBJ2-5; D not resolved. V lost 3 bases and J 2 bases, leaving 7 bases between the germline ends. This CDR3 spans 13 amino acids. Germline V gene sequence: CDR1 KGHSH, CDR2 LQKENI. DNA for the CDR3: TGTGCCAGCTCACCCAAGCGACAAGAGACCCAGTACTTC. This encodes CASSPKRQETQYF.

Written as DNA, the CDR3 is TGTGCCAGTACCCCACAGGGAGGCACAGATACGCAGTATTTT. Amino acid sequence: CASTPQGGTDTQYF. The genes are TRBV19 and TRBJ2-3, with D possibly being TRBD1 (6 bases). CDR3 length equals 14 residues. The V gene lost 7 bases and the J gene lost 1 base, with 12 bases spanning the gap. Germline V gene lookup returns CDR1 LNHDA and CDR2 SQIVND (reference sequence).

This clone was detected only once. The V call is TRBV7-8, the J call TRBJ1-3; D perhaps matches TRBD1 (5 bases). Trimming stripped 1 base from V and 3 bases from J, with 10 bases between. This CDR3 region has 15 residues. In germline, CDR1 is SGHVS, CDR2 FQNEAQ. The CDR3 sequence: CASSLDRRVGNTIYF. As DNA, the CDR3 is TGTGCCAGCAGCTTAGATCGCAGGGTTGGAAACACCATATATTTT.

The rearrangement links TRBV5-1 to TRBJ1-4; TRBD1 is a possible D gene (5 bases). This CDR3 contains 15 residues. Germline values: CDR1 SGHRS, CDR2 YFSETQ. Trimming took 2 bases from V and 8 from J, leaving 16 bases between them. The CDR3 region has the DNA TGCGCCAGCAGCTTTTCGCTCAGGGAAGGCGAAAAACTGTTTTTT. It translates to CASSFSLREGEKLFF.

The chain links TRBV7-8 to TRBJ2-3; 10 nucleotides align to TRBD1. Trimming at V came to 7 bases and at J to 6 bases, leaving 7 bases not matched to a gene. This CDR3 contains 14 residues. Germline CDR1 is SGHVS and CDR2 is FQNEAQ. The CDR3 sequence: CASIRDRGADTQYF. The CDR3, as DNA: TGTGCCAGCATTCGGGACAGGGGTGCCGATACGCAGTATTTT.

Details on this clone: Relative to the germline gene, one junction end is altered; a read error may explain this. The chain couples TRBV27 to TRBJ2-1; D remains unclear. The CDR3 spans 13 residues. CDR1 MNHEY and CDR2 SMNVEV come from the germline V gene (reference sequence). CDR3 loop: CGSRHPLDNEQFF. CDR3 nucleotide sequence: TGTGGCAGCAGACACCCCCTTGACAATGAGCAGTTCTTC.

V and J are TRBV15 and TRBJ2-1, with a tentative D call TRBD2 (5 bases). Trimming cost V 3 bases and J 0 bases, with 9 bases left between them. Germline V gene data show CDR1 as LNHNV and CDR2 as YYDKDF (reference sequence). The CDR3 runs to 15 residues. This CDR3 reads CATSRDLSSYNEQFF. The CDR3 bases are TGTGCCACCAGCAGGGACTTGAGCTCCTACAATGAGCAGTTCTTC.

This clone was recorded only once. The CDR3 region has the DNA TGTGCCAGCCAGGACAACTACGAGCAGTACTTC. Its translation is CASQDNYEQYF. The chain uses TRBV19 and TRBJ2-7; possible D gene TRBD1, 5 bases. V lost 9 bases to trimming and J lost 3 bases, with 9 bases between them. Germline V CDR1 and CDR2: LNHDA, SQIVND (reference sequence). This CDR3 comprises 11 residues.

This chain joins TRBV30 and TRBJ2-3; 10 bases fit TRBD2. Germline CDR1 reads GTSNPN; CDR2 reads SVGIG (reference sequence). CDR3 length: 15 amino acids. V lost 4 bases and J lost 4; bases outside the gene matches: 8. Written as DNA, the CDR3 is TGTGCCTGGATTGTGGGAGCGGGAGGGCCAGATACGCAGTATTTT. Translating gives CAWIVGAGGPDTQYF.

The V gene is TRBV10-3, the J gene TRBJ2-3; 10 bases match TRBD2. V lost 8 bases to trimming and J lost 8 bases; unmatched junction nucleotides: 16. CDR1 and CDR2 (germline): ENHRY, SYGVKD. The CDR3 extends over 16 amino acids. The CDR3 loop reads CAIQAGGPEGAITQYF. As DNA, the CDR3 is TGTGCCATCCAAGCGGGAGGGCCGGAGGGGGCAATTACGCAGTATTTT.

For this clone: One junction end disagrees with the germline gene, perhaps due to a read error. V usage is TRBV7-7 and J usage is TRBJ2-7; a possible D gene is TRBD2 (5 bases). The V gene's germline CDR1 is SSHAT and CDR2 FNYEAQ (reference sequence). The CDR3 totals 14 residues. CDR3 amino acids: CASTTGGVAYEQYF. CDR3 in DNA: TGTGCTAGCACCACTGGAGGTGTGGCCTACGAGCAGTACTTC.

The J gene is TRBJ1-2, the V gene TRBV2, with 8 nucleotides matching TRBD1. CDR1 is SNHLY, CDR2 FYNNEI, per germline. This CDR3 comprises 13 residues. The ends lost 4 bases at V and 6 bases at J; junction bases unmatched: 4. This chain's CDR3 is CASSVRTGNGYTF. CDR3 DNA: TGTGCCAGCAGTGTGCGGACAGGGAATGGCTACACCTTC. The complete variable domain, with remaining parts taken from reference TRBV2 and TRBJ1-2, reads EPEVTQTPSHQVTQMGQEVILRCVPISNHLYFYWYRQILGQKVEFLVSFYNNEISEKSEIFDDQFSVERPDGSNFTLKIRSTKLEDSAMYFCASSVRTGNGYTFGSGTRLTVV.

This clone was observed once. V is TRBV7-2 and J is TRBJ2-5, with a tentative D call TRBD1 (5 bases). The V gene's germline CDR1 is SGHTA and CDR2 FQGNSA. V lost 5 bases and J 5 bases, leaving 15 bases between the germline ends. The CDR3 totals 14 residues. This CDR3 reads CASSQGSAWETQYF. CDR3 nucleotides: TGTGCCAGCAGCCAGGGATCTGCATGGGAGACCCAGTACTTC.

The chain uses TRBV5-1 and TRBJ2-7; TRBD2 agrees at 10 bases. V shed 2 bases and J 8 bases; nucleotides not matched to a gene: 7. This CDR3 has 14 amino acids. The germline gives CDR1 SGHRS, CDR2 YFSETQ. The CDR3 protein is CASSFSGGFDKQYF. CDR3 in DNA: TGCGCCAGCAGCTTTAGCGGGGGGTTTGACAAGCAGTACTTC.

This rearrangement joins TRBV28 to TRBJ2-7; 7 nucleotides line up with TRBD2. CDR1 is MDHEN and CDR2 is SYDVKM in the germline V gene. Losses at the gene ends were 5 bases for V and 5 bases for J; bases not matched to a gene: 12. CDR3 size: 15 residues. CDR3 loop: CASSPSGRGGDEQYF. For the CDR3, the DNA is TGTGCCAGCAGTCCTTCGGGGAGGGGTGGAGACGAGCAGTACTTC.

J is TRBJ2-3 and V is TRBV30, with 11 bases identical to TRBD2. The V gene end was trimmed by 5 bases and the J gene end by 1 base; junction bases not matched to a gene: 5. Germline V gene data show CDR1 as GTSNPN and CDR2 as SVGIG (reference sequence). The CDR3 consists of 15 residues. The CDR3 DNA is TGTGCCTGGGGCCCACTAGCGGGGGGCACAGATACGCAGTATTTT. Its translation is CAWGPLAGGTDTQYF.

The chain's CDR3 is CAWSERQALTDTQYF. The CDR3 DNA follows: TGTGCCTGGAGTGAACGACAGGCCCTCACAGATACGCAGTATTTT. The chain recombines TRBV30 with TRBJ2-3; weak D call: TRBD1 (6 bases). This CDR3 has 15 amino acids. The V end was cut by 1 base, the J end by 2 bases, with 13 bases between. The germline V gene encodes CDR1 GTSNPN and CDR2 SVGIG (reference sequence). Full variable domain (remainder filled in from reference TRBV30 and TRBJ2-3): SQTIHQWPATLVQPVGSPLSLECTVEGTSNPNLYWYRQAAGRGLQLLFYSVGIGQISSEVPQNLSASRPQDRQFILSSKKLLLSDSGFYLCAWSERQALTDTQYFGPGTRLTVL.

The chain recombines TRBV7-2 with TRBJ2-7; 7 bases are shared with TRBD2. This CDR3 contains 14 residues. V shed 1 base, J shed 4 bases, and the junction held 4 bases outside the gene matches. Per the germline V gene, CDR1 is SGHTA and CDR2 is FQGNSA. CDR3 in amino acids: CASSLEALAYEQYF. Here the CDR3 DNA reads TGTGCCAGCAGCTTAGAAGCACTAGCGTACGAGCAGTACTTC. The whole variable domain, filled in from reference TRBV7-2 and TRBJ2-7, reads GAGVSQSPSNKVTEKGKDVELRCDPISGHTALYWYRQSLGQGLEFLIYFQGNSAPDKSGLPSDRFSAERTGGSVSTLTIQRTQQEDSAVYLCASSLEALAYEQYFGPGTRLTVT.

This chain connects TRBV7-2 to TRBJ2-5; possible D gene TRBD2, 5 bases. The CDR3 is 14 amino acids. Germline V gene sequence: CDR1 SGHTA, CDR2 FQGNSA. The V gene lost 1 base and the J gene lost 6 bases, with 12 bases spanning the gap. In DNA, the CDR3 is TGTGCCAGCAGCTTAGGAGGACTGTCCAAGACCCAGTACTTC. This translates into CASSLGGLSKTQYF.

The V call is TRBV7-9, the J call TRBJ2-5; D remains ambiguous. The germline V gene has CDR1 SEHNR and CDR2 FQNEAQ (reference sequence). Trimming removed 2 bases at V and 0 bases at J, with 10 bases between. This CDR3 spans 15 amino acids. The CDR3 loop is CASSLLAGHQETQYF. The CDR3 nucleotides are TGTGCCAGCAGCTTATTGGCAGGCCACCAAGAGACCCAGTACTTC.

The rearrangement uses TRBV10-3 and TRBJ2-3; the match to TRBD2 covers 10 bases. Germline loops: CDR1 ENHRY, CDR2 SYGVKD. J lost 1 base, V lost 9 bases, and 7 bases had no gene match. The CDR3 extends over 15 amino acids. The CDR3 coding sequence is TGTGCCATAGAAGGGCTAGCGGGGGGCACAGATACGCAGTATTTT. This translates into CAIEGLAGGTDTQYF.

The chain is built from TRBV2 and TRBJ1-3; 10 bases agree with TRBD1. Germline V gives CDR1 SNHLY, CDR2 FYNNEI. CDR3 length: 15 amino acids. Trimming at V came to 10 bases and at J to 3 bases, leaving 9 bases not matched to a gene. CDR3 DNA sequence: TGTGCCACCGCGGGGGACAGGGGTGGTGGAAACACCATATATTTT. Translated, it gives CATAGDRGGGNTIYF.

V is TRBV6-1 and J is TRBJ2-1; a weak D match, TRBD1 (6 bases). This CDR3 contains 13 residues. Trimming stripped 6 bases from V and 4 bases from J, with 10 bases between. Germline CDR1 reads MNHNS; CDR2 reads SASEGT. CDR3 sequence: CASRGAIYNEQFF. The CDR3 bases are TGTGCCAGCAGGGGGGCGATTTACAATGAGCAGTTCTTC.

This clone was seen only once. The gene calls are TRBV2 and TRBJ2-5, with D maybe TRBD2 (7 bases). The last part of the DNA fits TRBJ2-7 better; the J call may be wrong. The germline V gene has CDR1 SNHLY and CDR2 FYNNEI. This CDR3 is built from 14 residues. CDR3 residues: CASKGGGSPYEQYF. The DNA of the CDR3 is TGTGCCAGCAAGGGGGGGGGCAGTCCGTACGAGCAGTACTTC.

The gene calls are TRBV6-1 and TRBJ1-1; unclear D gene. The CDR3 loop spans 14 amino acids. The V and J ends lost 2 bases and 7 bases respectively, with 14 bases between them. In germline, CDR1 is MNHNS, CDR2 SASEGT. DNA for the CDR3: TGTGCCAGCAGTGAAACATGGGGAGAAGGTGAAGCTTTCTTT. The encoded protein is CASSETWGEGEAFF.

A note on this clone: A junction boundary mismatches the germline segment, possibly from a read error. The CDR3 DNA reads TGTGCCAGCAGCACAACCGGTCGGGCCAGGGGTTACGAGCAGTATTTC. This codes for CASSTTGRARGYEQYF. This chain uses TRBV28 with TRBJ2-7; tentative D call: TRBD1 (6 bases). The length of the CDR3 is 16 residues. CDR1 is MDHEN and CDR2 is SYDVKM in the germline V gene.

In this sample, this clone turned up a few times. V and J are TRBV2 and TRBJ2-1; 10 bases map to TRBD2. Trimming removed 6 bases from V and 7 bases from J; junction bases left unmatched: 12. Looked up from germline, CDR1 is SNHLY and CDR2 is FYNNEI. The CDR3 spans 16 residues. The CDR3 sequence: CASSWLTSGIGNEQFF. The DNA of the CDR3 is TGTGCCAGCAGCTGGTTAACTAGCGGGATTGGGAATGAGCAGTTCTTC. Full variable domain (remainder filled in from reference TRBV2 and TRBJ2-1): EPEVTQTPSHQVTQMGQEVILRCVPISNHLYFYWYRQILGQKVEFLVSFYNNEISEKSEIFDDQFSVERPDGSNFTLKIRSTKLEDSAMYFCASSWLTSGIGNEQFFGPGTRLTVL.

The J gene is TRBJ1-6, the V gene TRBV6-5, with D possibly being TRBD1 (6 bases). With 0 bases removed from V and 7 bases from J, the gap between germline ends came to 13 bases. The germline gives CDR1 MNHEY, CDR2 SVGAGI. This CDR3 comprises 16 residues. The CDR3 DNA is TGTGCCAGCAGTTACTCAACCGGGACACCGAATTCACCCCTCCACTTT. Encoded protein: CASSYSTGTPNSPLHF.

This chain connects TRBV21-1 to TRBJ2-5; the DNA was not used to check the table's D call, TRBD2. TRBV21-1 counts as a pseudogene. The CDR3 contains 15 residues. The CDR3 spells CASSKAPRGSGTQYF. In nucleotides, the CDR3 is TGTGCCAGCAGCAAAGCACCCCGCGGGAGCGGGACCCAGTACTTC.

This clone has more than one count but fewer than ten. This rearrangement joins TRBV28 to TRBJ1-5, with no clear D. The V end was cut by 2 bases, the J end by 1 base, with 12 bases between. There are 16 residues in the CDR3. In germline, CDR1 is MDHEN, CDR2 SYDVKM. The CDR3 here is CASSLDGGSSNQPQHF. As DNA, the CDR3 is TGTGCCAGCAGTTTAGATGGAGGCAGCAGCAATCAGCCCCAGCATTTT.